These 16 T cell receptor beta chains share one sample of origin, sequenced in a study of shared clonotypes between healthy human individuals. Using immunoSEQ multiplex PCR, the repertoire was profiled, and TCRdb retains in-frame clones only, with some absent. The table has 2 million to 3 million clones, approximately 94% seen once. The sequencing sample was made of naive CD4+ T cells sorted from blood. Described subset: CD45RA+ positively selected. All receptors derive from a man aged 18 to 29 in good health.

The J gene is TRBJ2-5, the V gene TRBV5-1; tentatively, D is TRBD2 (5 bases). CDR1 and CDR2 from the germline V gene are SGHRS and YFSETQ. V lost 7 bases and J lost 5, with 18 bases in between. This CDR3 has 14 residues. The CDR3 DNA reads as TGCGCCAGCCAGACGGGAATGGGTATTGAGACCCAGTACTTC. It yields the protein CASQTGMGIETQYF. Together with reference TRBV5-1 and TRBJ2-5, the CDR3 gives the full variable domain: KAGVTQTPRYLIKTRGQQVTLSCSPISGHRSVSWYQQTPGQGLQFLFEYFSETQRNKGNFPGRFSGRQFSNSRSEMNVSTLELGDSALYLCASQTGMGIETQYFGPGTRLLVL.

This clone has just one count. V usage is TRBV4-1 and J usage is TRBJ2-2; TRBD1 is a possible D gene (5 bases). The CDR3 loop spans 15 amino acids. CDR1 is MGHRA and CDR2 is YSYEKL in the germline V gene. Trimming stripped 1 base from V and 1 base from J, with 7 bases between. DNA for the CDR3: TGCGCCAGCAGCCAAGTAACAGGGAACACCGGGGAGCTGTTTTTT. Translation: CASSQVTGNTGELFF.

V and J are TRBV6-6 and TRBJ1-2; possibly TRBD1 for D (6 bases). V was clipped by 6 bases and J by 9 bases, with 23 bases between them. Germline CDR1 MNHNY, CDR2 SVGAGI (reference sequence). The CDR3 loop spans 15 amino acids. CDR3 nucleotide sequence: TGTGCCAGCAGATCCTTCTTAGAGGACAGCAGGAGCTACACCTTC. It yields the protein CASRSFLEDSRSYTF.

The chain carries TRBV18 and TRBJ2-5; 7 bases align to TRBD1. The DNA end is a closer match to TRBJ2-7, so the J assignment may be wrong. This CDR3 has 14 amino acids. Germline lookup yields CDR1 KGHSH and CDR2 LQKENI. CDR3 in amino acids: CASSPYQGEYEQYF. CDR3 nucleotide sequence: TGTGCCAGCTCACCGTATCAGGGGGAGTACGAGCAGTACTTC.

The chain has TRBV18 and TRBJ2-1, with D tentatively TRBD1 (5 bases). This CDR3 is built from 13 residues. Trimming pared 0 bases from V and 10 bases from J, leaving 10 bases between. Germline CDR1 reads KGHSH; CDR2 reads LQKENI. CDR3 in amino acids: CASSPPGLSEQFF. CDR3 in DNA: TGTGCCAGCTCACCACCGGGGCTCTCGGAGCAGTTCTTC. The full variable domain, with the rest looked up from reference TRBV18 and TRBJ2-1, is NAGVMQNPRHLVRRRGQEARLRCSPMKGHSHVYWYRQLPEEGLKFMVYLQKENIIDESGMPKERFSAEFPKEGPSILRIQQVVRGDSAAYFCASSPPGLSEQFFGPGTRLTVL.

Only a few counts were recorded for this clone. The chain is built from TRBV28 and TRBJ1-5; D gene ambiguous. Between the trimmed V and J ends, which lost 3 bases and 9 bases, there was a span of 6 bases. The length of the CDR3 is 11 residues. Germline V gene sequence: CDR1 MDHEN, CDR2 SYDVKM. The CDR3 sequence: CASSLGWPQHF. The CDR3, as DNA: TGTGCCAGCAGTTTGGGGTGGCCCCAGCATTTT.

This rearrangement joins TRBV18 to TRBJ1-5; no clear D. This CDR3 has 14 residues. Trimming left V 2 bases short and J 6 bases short, with 11 bases between. CDR1 and CDR2 (germline): KGHSH, LQKENI. The DNA of the CDR3 is TGTGCCAGCTCACCAACCGGGAATCGTCAGCCCCAGCATTTT. The encoded protein is CASSPTGNRQPQHF.

The chain is built from TRBV2 and TRBJ1-4; maybe TRBD1 (5 bases). The CDR3 extends over 13 amino acids. CDR1 SNHLY and CDR2 FYNNEI come from the germline V gene. The V end lost 6 bases, the J end lost 12 bases, and 17 bases lay between the germline ends. Written as DNA, the CDR3 is TGTGCCAGCAGGAGTGGGGGTATAGGGGAACTGTTTTTT. This encodes CASRSGGIGELFF.

A remark on this clone: The same CDR3 can be traced to other DNA sequences in this sample. The chain has TRBV9 and TRBJ2-7, with D possibly being TRBD2 (6 bases). The V gene's germline CDR1 is SGDLS and CDR2 YYNGEE. Trimming removed 2 bases at V and 2 bases at J, with 11 bases between. The CDR3 extends over 14 amino acids. CDR3 protein: CASSVGGSTYEQYF. As DNA, the CDR3 is TGTGCCAGCAGCGTCGGGGGTTCGACCTACGAGCAGTACTTC.

V usage is TRBV18 and J usage is TRBJ2-6; D ambiguous. CDR3 length: 15 residues. Germline lookup yields CDR1 KGHSH and CDR2 LQKENI. V was cut by 5 bases and J by 1 base, with 9 bases left in between. The CDR3 region is CASSELGSGANVLTF. In DNA form, the CDR3 reads TGTGCCAGCTCAGAACTGGGGTCTGGGGCCAACGTCCTGACTTTC.

As regards this clone: Other nucleotide sequences in the sample specify the same CDR3. This rearrangement joins TRBV29-1 to TRBJ2-1; D is ambiguous. Germline-derived CDR1 and CDR2 are SQVTM and ANQGSEA. The CDR3 spans 8 residues. The germline V and J ends were trimmed by 4 bases and 9 bases, with 1 base remaining between them. The DNA for the CDR3 is TGCAGCGTTGGTGAGCAGTTCTTC. Translating gives CSVGEQFF.

The gene calls are TRBV13 and TRBJ1-3; a possible D gene is TRBD1 (5 bases). Germline V lookup: CDR1 PRHDT, CDR2 FYEKMQ (reference sequence). The CDR3 covers 14 residues. V was shortened by 5 bases and J by 0 bases, with 8 bases between the two germline ends. CDR3 protein: CASSRGDSGNTIYF. CDR3 bases: TGTGCCAGCAGCCGAGGGGACTCTGGAAACACCATATATTTT.

This rearrangement joins TRBV28 to TRBJ1-2; no reliable D call. CDR3 length equals 13 residues. Trimming took off 6 bases at V and 4 bases at J, with 12 bases between the two ends. Germline V gives CDR1 MDHEN, CDR2 SYDVKM. The DNA of the CDR3 is TGTGCCAGCAGCCACAGATCTAGCTATGGCTACACCTTC. Translated: CASSHRSSYGYTF.

The chain recombines TRBV4-1 with TRBJ2-6; 10 bases agree with TRBD2. This CDR3 is 18 amino acids long. V trimming: 1 base; J trimming: 0 bases; junction bases outside the gene matches: 3. Germline V gives CDR1 MGHRA, CDR2 YSYEKL. CDR3 DNA: TGCGCCAGCAGCCAAGGGGTAGCGGGAGGCTCTGGGGCCAACGTCCTGACTTTC. Translation gives CASSQGVAGGSGANVLTF.

Only a few counts were recorded for this clone. The CDR3 sequence is CASSEASNTEAFF. The CDR3 DNA sequence: TGTGCCAGCAGTGAGGCTTCGAACACTGAAGCTTTCTTT. This chain uses TRBV25-1 with TRBJ1-1, with no clear D. CDR3 length: 13 residues. Germline assignment: CDR1 MGHDK and CDR2 SYGVNS. The V end lost 3 bases, the J end lost 1 base, and 6 bases lay between the germline ends.

The rearrangement links TRBV18 to TRBJ2-5; TRBD1 or TRBD2 may be the D gene (6 bases each). The V gene lost 6 bases and the J gene lost 2 bases, with 13 bases spanning the gap. CDR3 size: 14 residues. Per the germline V gene, CDR1 is KGHSH and CDR2 is LQKENI. The CDR3 here is CASSPAGQQETQYF. DNA for the CDR3: TGTGCCAGCTCCCCGGCGGGACAACAAGAGACCCAGTACTTC.